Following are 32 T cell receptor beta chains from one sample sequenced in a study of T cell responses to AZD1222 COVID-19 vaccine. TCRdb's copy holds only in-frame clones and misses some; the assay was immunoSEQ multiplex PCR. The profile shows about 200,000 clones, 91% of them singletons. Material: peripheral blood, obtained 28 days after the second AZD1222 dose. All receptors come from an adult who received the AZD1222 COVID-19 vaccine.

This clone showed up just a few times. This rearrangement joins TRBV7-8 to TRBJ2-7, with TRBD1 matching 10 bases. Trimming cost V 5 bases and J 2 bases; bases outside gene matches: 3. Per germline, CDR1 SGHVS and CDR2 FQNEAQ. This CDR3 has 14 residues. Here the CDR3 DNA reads TGTGCCAGCAGCCAGACAGGGGGCACCTACGAGCAGTACTTC. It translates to CASSQTGGTYEQYF.

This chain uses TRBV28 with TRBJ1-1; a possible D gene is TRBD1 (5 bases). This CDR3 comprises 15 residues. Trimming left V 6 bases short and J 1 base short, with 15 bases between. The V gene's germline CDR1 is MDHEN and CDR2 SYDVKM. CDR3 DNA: TGTGCCAGCAGCGAATCGGGACTCCAGAACACTGAAGCTTTCTTT. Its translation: CASSESGLQNTEAFF.

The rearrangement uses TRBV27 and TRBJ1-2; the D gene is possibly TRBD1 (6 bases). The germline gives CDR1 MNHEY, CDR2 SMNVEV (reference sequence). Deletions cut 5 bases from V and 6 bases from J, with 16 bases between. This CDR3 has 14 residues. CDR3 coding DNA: TGTGCCAGCAGTGGTGGGGGCGCGTTGGATGGCTACACCTTC. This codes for CASSGGGALDGYTF.

The CDR3 DNA sequence: TGTGCCACCAGCAGAGATGGCTACAGGGGGCACACAGATACGCAGTATTTT. It specifies CATSRDGYRGHTDTQYF. The chain carries TRBV15 and TRBJ2-3, with TRBD1 matching over 9 bases. Germline CDR1 reads LNHNV; CDR2 reads YYDKDF (reference sequence). The CDR3 totals 17 residues. With V trimmed by 0 bases and J by 2 bases, 6 bases remained unmatched.

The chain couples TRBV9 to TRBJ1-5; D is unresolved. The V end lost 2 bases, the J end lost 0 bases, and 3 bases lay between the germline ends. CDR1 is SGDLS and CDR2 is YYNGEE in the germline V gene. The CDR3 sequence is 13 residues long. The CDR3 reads CASSVLSNQPQHF. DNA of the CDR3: TGTGCCAGCAGCGTGCTTAGCAATCAGCCCCAGCATTTT.

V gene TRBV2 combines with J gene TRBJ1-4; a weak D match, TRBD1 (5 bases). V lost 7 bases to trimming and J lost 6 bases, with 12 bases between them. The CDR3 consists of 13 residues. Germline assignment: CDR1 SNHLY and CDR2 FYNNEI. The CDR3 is CASNAGLYEKLFF. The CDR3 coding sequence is TGTGCCAGCAATGCAGGGTTATATGAAAAACTGTTTTTT.

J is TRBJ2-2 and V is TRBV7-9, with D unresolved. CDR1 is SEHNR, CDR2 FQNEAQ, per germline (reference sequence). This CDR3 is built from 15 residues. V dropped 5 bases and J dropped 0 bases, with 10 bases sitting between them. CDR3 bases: TGTGCCAGCAGCCCGGACGTTTCGAACACCGGGGAGCTGTTTTTT. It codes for CASSPDVSNTGELFF.

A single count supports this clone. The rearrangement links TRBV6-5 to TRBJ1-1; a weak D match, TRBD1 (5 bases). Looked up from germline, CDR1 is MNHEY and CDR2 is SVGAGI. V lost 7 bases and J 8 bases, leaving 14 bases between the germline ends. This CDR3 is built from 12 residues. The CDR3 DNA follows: TGTGCCAGCAACGACAGACCAGGCGAAGCTTTCTTT. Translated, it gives CASNDRPGEAFF.

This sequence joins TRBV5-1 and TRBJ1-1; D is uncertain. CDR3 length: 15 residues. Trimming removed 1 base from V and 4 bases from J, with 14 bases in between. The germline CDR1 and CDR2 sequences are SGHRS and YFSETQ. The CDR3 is CASSLYGALSTEAFF. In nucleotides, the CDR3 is TGCGCCAGCAGCTTGTACGGAGCTCTGAGCACTGAAGCTTTCTTT.

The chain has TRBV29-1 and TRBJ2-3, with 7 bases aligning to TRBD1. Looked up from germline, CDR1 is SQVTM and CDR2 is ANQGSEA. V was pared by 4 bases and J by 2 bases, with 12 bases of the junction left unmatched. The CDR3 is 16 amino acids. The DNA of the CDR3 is TGCAGCGTTGGCTTGATGACAGGGAAGTACACAGATACGCAGTATTTT. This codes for CSVGLMTGKYTDTQYF.

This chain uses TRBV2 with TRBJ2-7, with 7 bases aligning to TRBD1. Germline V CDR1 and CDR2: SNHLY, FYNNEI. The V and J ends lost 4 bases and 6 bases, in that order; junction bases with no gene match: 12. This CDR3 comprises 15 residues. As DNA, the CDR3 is TGTGCCAGCAGTGGTGCTTCGGGACAGTCGCCCGAGCAGTACTTC. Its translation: CASSGASGQSPEQYF.

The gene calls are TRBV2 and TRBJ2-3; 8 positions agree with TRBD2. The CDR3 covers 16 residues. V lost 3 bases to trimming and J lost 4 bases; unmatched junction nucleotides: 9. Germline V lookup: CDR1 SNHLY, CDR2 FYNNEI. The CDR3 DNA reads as TGTGCCAGCAGTGACGGGGTAGCGGGACCTCCAGATACGCAGTATTTT. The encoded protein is CASSDGVAGPPDTQYF.

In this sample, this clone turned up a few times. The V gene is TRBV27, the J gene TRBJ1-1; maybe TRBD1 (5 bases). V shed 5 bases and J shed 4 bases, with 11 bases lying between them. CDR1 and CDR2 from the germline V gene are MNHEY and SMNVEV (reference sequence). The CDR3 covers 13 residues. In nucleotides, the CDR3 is TGTGCCAGCAGTATCGGGGGGGTCACTGAAGCTTTCTTT. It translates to CASSIGGVTEAFF.

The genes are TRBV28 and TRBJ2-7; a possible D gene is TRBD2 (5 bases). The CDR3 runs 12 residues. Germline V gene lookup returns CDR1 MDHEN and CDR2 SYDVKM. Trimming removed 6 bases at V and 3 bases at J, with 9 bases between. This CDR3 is CASRVGGYEQYF. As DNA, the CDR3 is TGTGCCAGCAGGGTCGGAGGCTACGAGCAGTACTTC. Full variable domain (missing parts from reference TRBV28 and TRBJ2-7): DVKVTQSSRYLVKRTGEKVFLECVQDMDHENMFWYRQDPGLGLRLIYFSYDVKMKEKGDIPEGYSVSREKKERFSLILESASTNQTSMYLCASRVGGYEQYFGPGTRLTVT.

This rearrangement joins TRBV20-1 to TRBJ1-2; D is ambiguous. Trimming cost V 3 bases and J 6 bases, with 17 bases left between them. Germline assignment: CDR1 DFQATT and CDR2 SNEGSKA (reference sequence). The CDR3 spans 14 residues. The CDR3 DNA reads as TGCAGTGCTAGTCTTGCCAGCCCTTACGATGGCTACACCTTC. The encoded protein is CSASLASPYDGYTF.

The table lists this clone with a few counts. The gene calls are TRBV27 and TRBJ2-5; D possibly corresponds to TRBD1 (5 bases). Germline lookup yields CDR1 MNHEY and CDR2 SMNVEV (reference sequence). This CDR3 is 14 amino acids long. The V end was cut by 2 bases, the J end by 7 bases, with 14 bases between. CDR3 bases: TGTGCCAGCAGTTTAGCGGACATGAAGGGGACCCAGTACTTC. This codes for CASSLADMKGTQYF.

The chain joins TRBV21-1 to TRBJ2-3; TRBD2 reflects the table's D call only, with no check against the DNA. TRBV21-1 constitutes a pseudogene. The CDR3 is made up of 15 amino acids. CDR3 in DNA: TGTGCCAGCAGCAAAGTAACGGGAGTTACAGATACGCAGTATTTT. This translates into CASSKVTGVTDTQYF.

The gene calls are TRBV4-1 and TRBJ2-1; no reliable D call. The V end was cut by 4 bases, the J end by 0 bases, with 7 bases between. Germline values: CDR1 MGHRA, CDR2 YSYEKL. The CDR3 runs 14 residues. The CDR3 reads CASSPLSSYNEQFF. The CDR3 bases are TGCGCCAGCAGCCCCTTAAGCTCCTACAATGAGCAGTTCTTC.

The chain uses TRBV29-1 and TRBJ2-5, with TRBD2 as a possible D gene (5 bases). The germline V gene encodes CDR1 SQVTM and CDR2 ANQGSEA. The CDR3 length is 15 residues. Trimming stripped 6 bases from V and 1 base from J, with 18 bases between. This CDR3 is CSVAPTGVPQETQYF. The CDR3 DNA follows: TGCAGCGTAGCACCCACCGGGGTACCCCAAGAGACCCAGTACTTC.

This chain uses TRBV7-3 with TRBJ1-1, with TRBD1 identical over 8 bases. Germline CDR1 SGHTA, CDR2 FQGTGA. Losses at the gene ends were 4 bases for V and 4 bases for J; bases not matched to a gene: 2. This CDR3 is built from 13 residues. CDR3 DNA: TGTGCCAGCAGCTCACAGGGGGGCACTGAAGCTTTCTTT. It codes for CASSSQGGTEAFF.

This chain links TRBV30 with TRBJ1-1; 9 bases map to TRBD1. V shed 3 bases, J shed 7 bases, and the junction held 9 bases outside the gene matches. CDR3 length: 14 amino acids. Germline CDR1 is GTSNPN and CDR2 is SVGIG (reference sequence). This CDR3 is CAWSSGTGSNEAFF. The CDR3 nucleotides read TGTGCCTGGAGCTCCGGGACAGGGTCGAATGAAGCTTTCTTT.

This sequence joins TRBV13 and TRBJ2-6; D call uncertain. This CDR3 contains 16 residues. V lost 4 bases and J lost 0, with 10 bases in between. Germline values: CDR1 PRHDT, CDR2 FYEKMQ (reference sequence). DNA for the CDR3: TGTGCCAGCAGCTCTTGGGTGACCTCTGGGGCCAACGTCCTGACTTTC. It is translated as CASSSWVTSGANVLTF.

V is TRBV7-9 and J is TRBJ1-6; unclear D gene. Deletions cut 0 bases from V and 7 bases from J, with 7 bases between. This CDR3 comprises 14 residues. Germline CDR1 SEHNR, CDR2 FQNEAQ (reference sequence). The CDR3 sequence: CASSLADHNSPLHF. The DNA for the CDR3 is TGTGCCAGCAGCTTAGCGGATCACAATTCACCCCTCCACTTT.

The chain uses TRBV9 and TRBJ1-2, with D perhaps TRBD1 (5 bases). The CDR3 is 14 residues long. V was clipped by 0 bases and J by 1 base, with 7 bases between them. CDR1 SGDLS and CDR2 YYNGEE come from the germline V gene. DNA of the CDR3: TGTGCCAGCAGCGTAGGGGACGGTAACTATGGCTACACCTTC. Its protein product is CASSVGDGNYGYTF.

CDR3 nucleotide sequence: TGTGCCAGCAGCTTCACGGAGCGCCTACAGTACTTC. It is translated as CASSFTERLQYF. The J gene is TRBJ2-4, the V gene TRBV11-3; D is unresolved. CDR1 is SGHNT, CDR2 YENEEA, per germline. Trimming pared 3 bases from V and 13 bases from J, leaving 13 bases between. The CDR3 runs to 12 residues.

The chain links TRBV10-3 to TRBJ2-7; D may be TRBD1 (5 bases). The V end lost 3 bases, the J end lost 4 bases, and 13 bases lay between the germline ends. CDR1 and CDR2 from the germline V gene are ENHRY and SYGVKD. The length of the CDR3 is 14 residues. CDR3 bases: TGTGCCATCAGTGATAAGGGGCTGGGATACGAGCAGTACTTC. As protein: CAISDKGLGYEQYF.

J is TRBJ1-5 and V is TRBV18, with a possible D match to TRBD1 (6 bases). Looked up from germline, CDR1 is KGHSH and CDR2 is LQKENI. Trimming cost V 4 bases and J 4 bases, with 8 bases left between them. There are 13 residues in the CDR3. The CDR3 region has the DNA TGTGCCAGCTCACTACAGGGTAATCAGCCCCAGCATTTT. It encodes CASSLQGNQPQHF.

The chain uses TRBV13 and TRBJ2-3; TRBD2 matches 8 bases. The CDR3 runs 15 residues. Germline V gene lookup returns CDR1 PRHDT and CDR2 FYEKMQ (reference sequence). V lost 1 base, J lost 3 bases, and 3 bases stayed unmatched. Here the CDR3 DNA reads TGTGCCAGCAGCTTAGTAGCGGGACGTACAGATACGCAGTATTTT. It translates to CASSLVAGRTDTQYF.

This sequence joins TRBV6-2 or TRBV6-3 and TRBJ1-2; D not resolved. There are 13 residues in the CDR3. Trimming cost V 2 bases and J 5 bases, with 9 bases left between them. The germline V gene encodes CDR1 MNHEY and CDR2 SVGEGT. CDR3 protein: CASSYSGEYGYTF. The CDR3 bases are TGTGCCAGCAGTTACAGTGGGGAGTATGGCTACACCTTC.

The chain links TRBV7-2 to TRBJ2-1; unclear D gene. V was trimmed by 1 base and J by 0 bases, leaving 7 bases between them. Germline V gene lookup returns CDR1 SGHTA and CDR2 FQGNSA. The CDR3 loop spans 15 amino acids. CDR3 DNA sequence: TGTGCCAGCAGCTTAGACCCGTCCTCCTACAATGAGCAGTTCTTC. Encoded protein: CASSLDPSSYNEQFF.

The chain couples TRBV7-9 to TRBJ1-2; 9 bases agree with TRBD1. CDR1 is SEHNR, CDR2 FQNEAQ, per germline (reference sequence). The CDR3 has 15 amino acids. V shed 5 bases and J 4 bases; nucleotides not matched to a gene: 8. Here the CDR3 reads CASSPTGGGLYGYTF. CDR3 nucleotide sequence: TGTGCCAGCAGCCCAACAGGGGGCGGCCTCTATGGCTACACCTTC.

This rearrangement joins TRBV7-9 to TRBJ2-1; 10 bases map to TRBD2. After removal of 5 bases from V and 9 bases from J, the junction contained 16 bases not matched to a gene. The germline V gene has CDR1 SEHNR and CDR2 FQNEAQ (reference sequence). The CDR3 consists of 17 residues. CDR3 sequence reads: CASSLKASGRDVGEQFF. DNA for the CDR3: TGTGCCAGCAGCCTAAAGGCTAGCGGGAGAGATGTTGGTGAGCAGTTCTTC.